These T cell receptor beta chains were read from a single sample in a study of cytomegalovirus exposure and HLA in healthy donors. Sequencing was performed with immunoSEQ multiplex PCR; in TCRdb, only in-frame clones are kept and a portion is missing. The sample lists roughly 34,000 clones, approximately 70% occurring once. The specimen was PBMCs. Receptor source: a young man in good health and CMV-seronegative. The CDR3 runs from the conserved cysteine through the conserved F or W. The D gene is left open where the match is weak. The size entry is marked missing in some rows and otherwise reads once, few, many or a size class.

cdr3_nt: TGCGCCAGCAGCTTGGACAGGGGGGCTGAAGCTTTCTTT; cdr3_aa: CASSLDRGAEAFF; v_call: TRBV5-1; d_call: TRBD1; j_call: TRBJ1-1; clone_size: few
cdr3_nt: TGTGCCAGCAGCACTTCCCCCGCGGGACCAACGGACACTGAAGCTTTCTTT; cdr3_aa: CASSTSPAGPTDTEAFF; v_call: TRBV21-1; d_call: -; j_call: TRBJ1-1; clone_size: -
cdr3_nt: TGTGCCAGCAGCTTAGGTAGTAGCAATCAGCCCCAGCATTTT; cdr3_aa: CASSLGSSNQPQHF; v_call: TRBV13; d_call: -; j_call: TRBJ1-5; clone_size: -
cdr3_nt: TGTGCCAGCAGCTCCGGTGGGAGGGCCAATACTTATGGCTACACCTTC; cdr3_aa: CASSSGGRANTYGYTF; v_call: TRBV5-8; d_call: -; j_call: TRBJ1-2; clone_size: -
cdr3_nt: TGTGCCAGCTCCCCAATGGGCCAGGCACAACCAAATGAGCAGTTCTTC; cdr3_aa: CASSPMGQAQPNEQFF; v_call: TRBV18; d_call: -; j_call: TRBJ2-1; clone_size: -
cdr3_nt: TGTGCCAGCAGCCAAGGACTAGCGGGAGAGTTTTACGAGCAGTACTTC; cdr3_aa: CASSQGLAGEFYEQYF; v_call: TRBV4-2; d_call: TRBD2; j_call: TRBJ2-7; clone_size: -
cdr3_nt: TGTGCCAGCTCGGGAGGACGCTGGCTGGACACCTTC; cdr3_aa: CASSGGRWLDTF; v_call: TRBV5-6; d_call: -; j_call: TRBJ1-2; clone_size: -
cdr3_nt: TGTGCCAGCAGTTTAGCAGGGGCCGACTACGAGCAGTACTTC; cdr3_aa: CASSLAGADYEQYF; v_call: TRBV27; d_call: -; j_call: TRBJ2-7; clone_size: -
cdr3_nt: TGCGCCAGCAGCCGCGGACAGGGGATGGGGGGTGAAAAACTGTTTTTT; cdr3_aa: CASSRGQGMGGEKLFF; v_call: TRBV5-1; d_call: TRBD1; j_call: TRBJ1-4; clone_size: -
cdr3_nt: TGTGCCAGCAGTTCCTCAGGGGCCAACTATGGCTACACCTTC; cdr3_aa: CASSSSGANYGYTF; v_call: TRBV28; d_call: -; j_call: TRBJ1-2; clone_size: -
cdr3_nt: TGCGCCAGCAGCCAAGACGCGGGATTATACGAGCAGTACTTC; cdr3_aa: CASSQDAGLYEQYF; v_call: TRBV4-1; d_call: -; j_call: TRBJ2-7; clone_size: -
cdr3_nt: TGTGCCAGCAGCTTAGTGAAAGGGGCGGATGAGCAGTTCTTC; cdr3_aa: CASSLVKGADEQFF; v_call: TRBV7-2; d_call: -; j_call: TRBJ2-1; clone_size: many
cdr3_nt: TGTGCCAGCAGTCACACAGATACGCAGTATTTT; cdr3_aa: CASSHTDTQYF; v_call: TRBV6-5; d_call: -; j_call: TRBJ2-3; clone_size: -
cdr3_nt: TGTGCCAGCAGCCGACGGGGAAGTGTTCGCCAGCCCCAGCATTTT; cdr3_aa: CASSRRGSVRQPQHF; v_call: TRBV2; d_call: -; j_call: TRBJ1-5; clone_size: -
cdr3_nt: TGCGCCAGCAGTAGGGGACAGGCGGACTACGAGCAGTACTTC; cdr3_aa: CASSRGQADYEQYF; v_call: TRBV10-1; d_call: TRBD1; j_call: TRBJ2-7; clone_size: -
cdr3_nt: TGTGCCAGCAGCAGGGACAGGGGAGCGGAGACCCAGTACTTC; cdr3_aa: CASSRDRGAETQYF; v_call: TRBV6-1; d_call: TRBD1; j_call: TRBJ2-5; clone_size: many
cdr3_nt: TGCGCCAGCAGCCAAGATACGGGGGGACAGCCCCAGCATTTT; cdr3_aa: CASSQDTGGQPQHF; v_call: TRBV4-3; d_call: -; j_call: TRBJ1-5; clone_size: -
cdr3_nt: TGCAGCGTTACCCGCGGAGGGGTGGATGGCTACACCTTC; cdr3_aa: CSVTRGGVDGYTF; v_call: TRBV29-1; d_call: -; j_call: TRBJ1-2; clone_size: -
cdr3_nt: TGCACCAGCAGCCGCCGAGTGCGGGGGGACACAGATACGCAGTATTTT; cdr3_aa: CTSSRRVRGDTDTQYF; v_call: TRBV1; d_call: -; j_call: TRBJ2-3; clone_size: -
cdr3_nt: TGCGCCAGCAGCCAAAGACTAGGGGAGGAGACCCAGTACTTC; cdr3_aa: CASSQRLGEETQYF; v_call: TRBV4-3; d_call: -; j_call: TRBJ2-5; clone_size: few
cdr3_nt: TGTGCCAGCAGCTTACAGTCCCTTAGACGAGGGACTGAAGCTTTCTTT; cdr3_aa: CASSLQSLRRGTEAFF; v_call: TRBV7-6; d_call: -; j_call: TRBJ1-1; clone_size: few
cdr3_nt: TGTGCCAGCAGCCACCCTCCGGGGACCTACAATGAGCAGTTCTTC; cdr3_aa: CASSHPPGTYNEQFF; v_call: TRBV6-5; d_call: -; j_call: TRBJ2-1; clone_size: -